The present T cell receptor beta chain was sequenced within a study of cytomegalovirus exposure and HLA in healthy donors. As to this clone: The antigen is unknown.

PCR amplification relied on 60 Vbeta primers (plus 13 Jbeta primers). TCRdb's table, derived via immunoSEQ multiplex PCR, lists solely in-frame clones and lacks some. This table has approximately 100,000 clones, roughly 70% appearing once. The J segment lost 4 bases and the V segment lost 2 bases, leaving 7 bases of the junction unmatched. Germline V gene sequence: CDR1 GTSNPN, CDR2 SVGIG (reference sequence). The CDR3 runs to 14 residues. Study-wide results and caveats: Later work associated 16,951 TCR beta sequences with HLA alleles at 0.05 false discovery rate.

The chain carries TRBV30 and TRBJ2-7; the match to TRBD2 covers 8 bases. The receptor was derived from a male donor in good health and CMV-seropositive. What was sequenced was PBMCs. The DNA for the CDR3 is TGTGCCTGGAGTTTAAGCGGGAGTCTGTACGAGCAGTACTTC. It codes for CAWSLSGSLYEQYF. The entire variable domain, with the rest obtained from reference TRBV30 and TRBJ2-7, is as follows: SQTIHQWPATLVQPVGSPLSLECTVEGTSNPNLYWYRQAAGRGLQLLFYSVGIGQISSEVPQNLSASRPQDRQFILSSKKLLLSDSGFYLCAWSLSGSLYEQYFGPGTRLTVT.